The 21 T cell receptor beta chains given below trace back to one sample, sequenced in a study of blood T cell repertoires in COVID-19 (dated by TCRdb to the early 2020s). Receptors were amplified or captured by the immunoSEQ multiplex PCR assay. TCRdb obtained this table from immuneACCESS and retained in-frame rearrangements with V and J assigned. These tables miss some clones; where compared with another copy, unresolved V genes account for less than half of the shortfall, and the remainder is unexplained. The sample table holds roughly 100,000 clones, of which about nine tenths were seen once. About 3.9% of the sample is in the top ten clones. Sequenced sample: peripheral blood. The source is a man aged 18 to 30 with acute or convalescent COVID-19.

The chain combines TRBV5-1 with TRBJ2-7; possible D gene TRBD1, 6 bases. This CDR3 has 13 amino acids. Germline lookup yields CDR1 SGHRS and CDR2 YFSETQ. Deletions cut 8 bases from V and 4 bases from J, with 16 bases between. The CDR3 region is CASSQGWEYEQYF. CDR3 DNA: TGCGCCAGTTCGCAGGGGTGGGAGTACGAGCAGTACTTC.

This clone appeared a few times. The chain carries TRBV23-1 and TRBJ1-1; D perhaps matches TRBD1 (6 bases). TRBV23-1 is reported as an ORF; its role is uncertain. The V end was cut by 0 bases, the J end by 4 bases, with 12 bases between. CDR3 length: 15 residues. The CDR3 spells CASSQSPGEGTEAFF. CDR3 sequence (DNA): TGCGCCAGCAGTCAATCCCCAGGGGAGGGCACTGAAGCTTTCTTT.

The chain uses TRBV5-1 and TRBJ1-1; D possibly corresponds to TRBD1 (5 bases). Germline V gives CDR1 SGHRS, CDR2 YFSETQ. The germline V and J ends were trimmed by 1 base and 6 bases, with 13 bases remaining between them. This CDR3 has 14 residues. The DNA for the CDR3 is TGCGCCAGCAGCTTGACAGGAGATCGGTCTGAAGCTTTCTTT. This encodes CASSLTGDRSEAFF.

The chain has TRBV7-8 and TRBJ1-5, with D perhaps matching TRBD1 (5 bases). Germline V CDR1 and CDR2: SGHVS, FQNEAQ. Trimming stripped 3 bases from V and 9 bases from J, with 12 bases between. CDR3 length: 13 residues. The DNA for the CDR3 is TGTGCCAGCAGCTTTAGGGGAGGAGGGCCCCAGCATTTT. It translates to CASSFRGGGPQHF. Variable domain in full (rest from reference TRBV7-8 and TRBJ1-5): GAGVSQSPRYKVAKRGQDVALRCDPISGHVSLFWYQQALGQGPEFLTYFQNEAQLDKSGLPSDRFFAERPEGSVSTLKIQRTQQEDSAVYLCASSFRGGGPQHFGDGTRLSIL.

The chain joins TRBV14 to TRBJ2-1; tentatively, D is TRBD2 (6 bases). Germline V gene lookup returns CDR1 SGHDN and CDR2 FVKESK. Trimming cost V 1 base and J 5 bases, with 12 bases left between them. The CDR3 runs 15 residues. This CDR3 is CASSQGWGGDNEQFF. CDR3 bases: TGTGCCAGCAGCCAAGGCTGGGGAGGAGACAATGAGCAGTTCTTC.

This rearrangement joins TRBV3-1 (or the pseudogene TRBV3-2) to TRBJ1-1, with 9 nucleotides matching TRBD1. Germline V gene lookup returns CDR1 LGHDT and CDR2 YNNKEL (reference sequence). The CDR3 runs 14 residues. Losses at the gene ends were 5 bases for V and 9 bases for J; bases not matched to a gene: 10. The CDR3 protein is CASSLLGTGLQAFF. The CDR3 DNA reads TGTGCCAGCAGCTTATTAGGGACAGGGCTGCAAGCTTTCTTT.

CDR3 bases: TGCGCCAGCAGCCCAACCCGGACAGATCAAGAGACCCAGTACTTC. It translates to CASSPTRTDQETQYF. The gene calls are TRBV5-1 and TRBJ2-5, with D possibly matching TRBD1 (6 bases). Germline V gives CDR1 SGHRS, CDR2 YFSETQ. The germline V and J ends were trimmed by 4 bases and 2 bases, with 15 bases remaining between them. CDR3 length equals 15 residues.

The gene calls are TRBV5-4 and TRBJ2-7; D is uncertain. The V end was cut by 0 bases, the J end by 1 base, with 11 bases between. The germline gives CDR1 SGHNT, CDR2 YYREEE (reference sequence). CDR3 length: 15 amino acids. This CDR3 reads CASSLGRSQSYEQYF. The CDR3, as DNA: TGTGCCAGCAGCTTGGGCAGATCCCAGTCCTACGAGCAGTACTTC.

In its sample, this clone was seen a few times. The rearrangement links TRBV5-1 to TRBJ1-4, with 9 bases lining up with TRBD1. Germline V lookup: CDR1 SGHRS, CDR2 YFSETQ. The trim removed 5 bases at V and 8 bases at J, leaving 7 bases unmatched. The CDR3 is 14 residues long. CDR3: CASSTGGAKEKLFF. CDR3 coding DNA: TGCGCCAGCAGTACAGGGGGCGCAAAAGAAAAACTGTTTTTT.

V usage is TRBV9 and J usage is TRBJ1-3, with a weak D call TRBD1 (6 bases). Trimming shortened V by 4 bases and J by 1 base, and 12 bases separated the two germline ends. Germline V gene sequence: CDR1 SGDLS, CDR2 YYNGEE. The CDR3 extends over 15 amino acids. CDR3 amino acids: CASSLTGFSGNTIYF. CDR3 sequence (DNA): TGTGCCAGCAGCCTGACAGGTTTTTCTGGAAACACCATATATTTT.

The chain employs TRBV14 and TRBJ1-1, with D possibly matching TRBD1 (6 bases). The germline gives CDR1 SGHDN, CDR2 FVKESK. Trimming pared 1 base from V and 6 bases from J, leaving 15 bases between. The CDR3 consists of 15 residues. The CDR3 loop is CASSQVRGHVAEAFF. The CDR3 DNA reads TGTGCCAGCAGCCAAGTTAGGGGACATGTCGCTGAAGCTTTCTTT.

This chain joins TRBV7-9 and TRBJ1-2, with D maybe TRBD1 (6 bases). Trimming removed 0 bases from V and 4 bases from J, with 12 bases in between. Per germline, CDR1 SEHNR and CDR2 FQNEAQ (reference sequence). This CDR3 is built from 15 residues. The CDR3 spells CASSLAPGDGYGYTF. CDR3 nucleotide sequence: TGTGCCAGCAGCTTAGCGCCAGGGGATGGCTATGGCTACACCTTC.

The rearrangement joins TRBV19 to TRBJ1-3; the D gene is possibly TRBD1 (5 bases). The CDR3 is 16 residues long. CDR1 is LNHDA, CDR2 SQIVND, per germline (reference sequence). Trimming cost V 5 bases and J 1 base, with 15 bases left between them. The CDR3: CASSPRGGGSGNTIYF. The CDR3 region has the DNA TGTGCCAGTAGTCCGCGGGGCGGGGGATCTGGAAACACCATATATTTT.

This clone occurred once. The chain employs TRBV4-2 and TRBJ2-2; 10 positions match TRBD2. Trimming cost V 1 base and J 1 base; bases outside gene matches: 9. Germline V gene data show CDR1 as LGHNA and CDR2 as YNFKEQ. The CDR3 sequence is 19 residues long. The CDR3 loop is CASSQGEASGSLNTGELFF. The CDR3 bases are TGTGCCAGCAGCCAAGGAGAAGCTAGCGGGAGTTTGAACACCGGGGAGCTGTTTTTT.

The chain combines TRBV7-8 with TRBJ1-2; TRBD1 matches at 7 bases. The trim removed 2 bases at V and 2 bases at J, leaving 5 bases unmatched. The CDR3 extends over 15 amino acids. The germline CDR1 and CDR2 sequences are SGHVS and FQNEAQ. CDR3 in amino acids: CASSLRTGQNYGYTF. The CDR3 region has the DNA TGTGCCAGCAGCTTACGGACAGGTCAAAACTATGGCTACACCTTC.

The chain couples TRBV19 to TRBJ1-6; D might be TRBD1 (5 bases). Per the germline V gene, CDR1 is LNHDA and CDR2 is SQIVND (reference sequence). With 5 bases removed from V and 8 bases from J, the gap between germline ends came to 16 bases. The CDR3 totals 15 residues. Written as DNA, the CDR3 is TGTGCCAGTAGTCCCTGGACATCGCTTGATTCACCCCTCCACTTT. Its translation: CASSPWTSLDSPLHF.

The rearrangement joins TRBV23-1 to TRBJ1-6; 10 bases are a match to TRBD1. TRBV23-1 is placed among ORFs of uncertain function. The J segment lost 6 bases and the V segment lost 2 bases, leaving 13 bases of the junction unmatched. The CDR3 is 19 amino acids. The CDR3 spells CASSQGRVGQGRANSPLHF. The DNA of the CDR3 is TGCGCCAGCAGTCAAGGTCGCGTGGGACAGGGGCGTGCTAATTCACCCCTCCACTTT.

CDR3 coding DNA: TGTGCCAGCAGTGAGGGACAGGGGGACTATGGCTACACCTTC. This sequence encodes CASSEGQGDYGYTF. The V and J genes are TRBV6-1 and TRBJ1-2; TRBD1 aligns across 11 bases. V shed 3 bases and J 3 bases; nucleotides not matched to a gene: 0. The CDR3 runs 14 residues. Looked up from germline, CDR1 is MNHNS and CDR2 is SASEGT.

This clone has only a few counts. The chain links TRBV5-1 to TRBJ1-2; D is uncertain. V was cut by 4 bases and J by 7 bases, with 26 bases left in between. Germline assignment: CDR1 SGHRS and CDR2 YFSETQ. This CDR3 region has 17 residues. The CDR3 DNA sequence: TGCGCCAGCAGCATCGAAGGCAGGACCTCCGGCGGGGTTGGCTACACCTTC. Its translation: CASSIEGRTSGGVGYTF.

This clone occurred a few times. The chain has TRBV11-3 and TRBJ2-1, with 8 nucleotides matching TRBD2. The CDR3 sequence is 14 residues long. Losses at the gene ends were 0 bases for V and 6 bases for J; bases not matched to a gene: 1. The germline gives CDR1 SGHNT, CDR2 YENEEA. CDR3 sequence (DNA): TGTGCCAGCAGCTTAGAGACTAGCGCCAATGAGCAGTTCTTC. Protein sequence: CASSLETSANEQFF.

This chain connects TRBV21-1 to TRBJ1-2. TRBV21-1 is annotated as a pseudogene. The CDR3 is 8 amino acids. The CDR3 DNA sequence: TGTGCCAGCAGCAAAGGAGTGTTC. Translation gives CASSKGVF.